This record concerns one TCR beta chain sequence. TCRdb's copy holds only in-frame clones and misses some; the assay was immunoSEQ multiplex PCR. The sample holds just over 350,000 clones, about 90% seen once. The sample comes from a study of blood T cell repertoires in COVID-19. Two negative PCRs, clearance, or symptom resolution characterized the recovered Cohort 3 donors. The germline V gene encodes CDR1 SGHNT and CDR2 YYREEE (reference sequence). V was clipped by 0 bases and J by 8 bases, with 8 bases between them. The CDR3 length is 12 residues. V usage is TRBV5-4 and J usage is TRBJ1-1, with D unresolved. The TCR comes from a woman aged 25 to 39 who had recovered from COVID-19. Source material: PBMCs or T cells enriched from blood (not recorded which). The CDR3 DNA reads TGTGCCAGCAGCTTGGTCGGCAGGGAAGCTTTCTTT. This codes for CASSLVGREAFF.